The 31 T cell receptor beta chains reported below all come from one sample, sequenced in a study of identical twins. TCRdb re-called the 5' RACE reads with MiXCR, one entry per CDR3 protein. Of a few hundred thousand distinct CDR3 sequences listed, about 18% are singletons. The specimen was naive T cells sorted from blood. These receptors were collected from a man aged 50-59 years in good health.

CDR3 amino acids: CASSSLQDRDNQPQHF. The CDR3 DNA is TGTGCCAGCAGTTCCCTCCAAGACAGGGACAATCAGCCCCAGCATTTT. The chain combines TRBV28 with TRBJ1-5; TRBD1 agrees at 7 bases. The CDR3 is 16 amino acids. The V gene end was trimmed by 4 bases and the J gene end by 3 bases; junction bases not matched to a gene: 9. Germline loops: CDR1 MDHEN, CDR2 SYDVKM. Combining the CDR3 with reference TRBV28 and TRBJ1-5 gives the whole variable domain DVKVTQSSRYLVKRTGEKVFLECVQDMDHENMFWYRQDPGLGLRLIYFSYDVKMKEKGDIPEGYSVSREKKERFSLILESASTNQTSMYLCASSSLQDRDNQPQHFGDGTRLSIL.

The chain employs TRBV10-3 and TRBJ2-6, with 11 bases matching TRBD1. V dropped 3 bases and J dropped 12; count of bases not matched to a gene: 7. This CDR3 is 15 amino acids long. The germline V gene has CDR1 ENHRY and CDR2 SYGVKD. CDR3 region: CAISDGDRGFRVLTF. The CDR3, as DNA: TGTGCCATCAGTGACGGGGACAGGGGGTTCCGCGTCCTGACTTTC.

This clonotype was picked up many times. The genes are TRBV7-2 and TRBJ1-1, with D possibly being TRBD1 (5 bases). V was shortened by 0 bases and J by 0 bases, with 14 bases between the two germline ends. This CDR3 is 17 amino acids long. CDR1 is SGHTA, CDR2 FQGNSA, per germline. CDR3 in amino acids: CASSLATGGWMNTEAFF. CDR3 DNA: TGTGCCAGCAGCTTAGCTACGGGGGGGTGGATGAACACTGAAGCTTTCTTT.

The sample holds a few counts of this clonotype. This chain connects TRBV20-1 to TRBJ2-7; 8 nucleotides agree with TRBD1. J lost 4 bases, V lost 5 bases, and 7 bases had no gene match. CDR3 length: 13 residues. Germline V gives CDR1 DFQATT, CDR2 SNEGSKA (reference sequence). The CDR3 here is CSASDRGSYEQYF. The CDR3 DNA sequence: TGCAGTGCTTCCGACAGGGGAAGTTACGAGCAGTACTTC.

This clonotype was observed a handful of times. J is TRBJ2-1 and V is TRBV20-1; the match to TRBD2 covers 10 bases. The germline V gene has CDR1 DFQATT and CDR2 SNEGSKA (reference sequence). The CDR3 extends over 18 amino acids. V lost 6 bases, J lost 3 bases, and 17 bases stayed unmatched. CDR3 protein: CSAQLAGLQHDRYNEQFF. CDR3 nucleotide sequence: TGCAGTGCCCAACTAGCGGGACTACAACATGACCGCTACAATGAGCAGTTCTTC.

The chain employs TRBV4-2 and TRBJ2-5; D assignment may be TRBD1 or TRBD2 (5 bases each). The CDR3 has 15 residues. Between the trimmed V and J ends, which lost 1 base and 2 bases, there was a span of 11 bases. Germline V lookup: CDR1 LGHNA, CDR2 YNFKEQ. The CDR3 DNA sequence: TGTGCCAGCAGCCAAGGGGGGTCAGCACAAGAGACCCAGTACTTC. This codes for CASSQGGSAQETQYF.

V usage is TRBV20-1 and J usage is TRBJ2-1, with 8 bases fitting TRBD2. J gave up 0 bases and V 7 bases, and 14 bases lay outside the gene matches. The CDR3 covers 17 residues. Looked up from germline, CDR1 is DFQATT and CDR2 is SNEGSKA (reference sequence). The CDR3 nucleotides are TGCAGTGTCGCGGGGGCGGGGGGACACAGCTCCTACAATGAGCAGTTCTTC. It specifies CSVAGAGGHSSYNEQFF.

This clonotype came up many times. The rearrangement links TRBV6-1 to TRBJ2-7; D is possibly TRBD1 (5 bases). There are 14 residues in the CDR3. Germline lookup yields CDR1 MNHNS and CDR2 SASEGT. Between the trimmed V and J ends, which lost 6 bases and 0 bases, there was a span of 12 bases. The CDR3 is CASSRRQSSYEQYF. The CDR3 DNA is TGTGCCAGCAGCAGAAGACAGAGCTCCTACGAGCAGTACTTC.

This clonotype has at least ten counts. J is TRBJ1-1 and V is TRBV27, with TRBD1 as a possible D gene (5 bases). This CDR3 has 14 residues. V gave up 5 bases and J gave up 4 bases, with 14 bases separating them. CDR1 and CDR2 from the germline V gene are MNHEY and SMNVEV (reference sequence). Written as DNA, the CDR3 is TGTGCCAGCAGTGCCCGGGGCGTTGGCACTGAAGCTTTCTTT. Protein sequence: CASSARGVGTEAFF.

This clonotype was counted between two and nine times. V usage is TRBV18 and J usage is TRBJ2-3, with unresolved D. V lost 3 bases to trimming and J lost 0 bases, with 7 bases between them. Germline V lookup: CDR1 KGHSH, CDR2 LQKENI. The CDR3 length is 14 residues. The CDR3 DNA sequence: TGTGCCAGCTCACCTGTCAGAAGCACAGATACGCAGTATTTT. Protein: CASSPVRSTDTQYF.

Written as DNA, the CDR3 is TGTGCCAGCAGCTTAGTCCGGGGGCGACTACCCTATAATTCACCCCTCCACTTT. Its protein is CASSLVRGRLPYNSPLHF. V usage is TRBV11-2 and J usage is TRBJ1-6, with D possibly matching TRBD1 (6 bases). From germline, CDR1 is SGHAT and CDR2 FQNNGV. V was clipped by 1 base and J by 2 bases, with 15 bases between them. The CDR3 is 18 residues long.

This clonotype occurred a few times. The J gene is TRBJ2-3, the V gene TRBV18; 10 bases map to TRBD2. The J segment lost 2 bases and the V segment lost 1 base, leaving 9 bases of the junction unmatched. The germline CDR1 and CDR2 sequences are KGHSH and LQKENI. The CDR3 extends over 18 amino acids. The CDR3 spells CASSPLTPSGGITDTQYF. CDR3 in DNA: TGTGCCAGCTCACCACTGACCCCTAGCGGGGGTATCACAGATACGCAGTATTTT.

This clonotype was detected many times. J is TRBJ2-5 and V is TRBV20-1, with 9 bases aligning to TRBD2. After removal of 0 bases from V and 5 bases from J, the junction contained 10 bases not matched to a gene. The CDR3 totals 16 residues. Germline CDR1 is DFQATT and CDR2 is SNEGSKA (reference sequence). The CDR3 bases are TGCAGTGCTAGAGATCCCCTAGCGGGGTTAATTGAGACCCAGTACTTC. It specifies CSARDPLAGLIETQYF.

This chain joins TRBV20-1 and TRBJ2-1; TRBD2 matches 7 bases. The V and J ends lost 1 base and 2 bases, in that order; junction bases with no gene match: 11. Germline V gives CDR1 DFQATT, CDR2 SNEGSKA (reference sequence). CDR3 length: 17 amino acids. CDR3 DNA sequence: TGCAGTGCTAGAGCTTTCGAGGCGGGAGCAACCTACAATGAGCAGTTCTTC. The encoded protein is CSARAFEAGATYNEQFF.

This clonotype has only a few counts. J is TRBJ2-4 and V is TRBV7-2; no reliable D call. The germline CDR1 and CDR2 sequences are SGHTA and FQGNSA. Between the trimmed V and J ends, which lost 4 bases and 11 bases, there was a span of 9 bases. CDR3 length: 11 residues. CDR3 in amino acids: CASSSDWVQYF. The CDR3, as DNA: TGTGCCAGCAGCTCGGATTGGGTTCAGTACTTC.

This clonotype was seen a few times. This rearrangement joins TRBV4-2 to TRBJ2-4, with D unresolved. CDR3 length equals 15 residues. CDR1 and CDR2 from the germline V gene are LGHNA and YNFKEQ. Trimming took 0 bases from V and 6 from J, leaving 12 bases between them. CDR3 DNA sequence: TGTGCCAGCAGCCAAGATATTAGTAACGCAAACATTCAGTACTTC. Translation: CASSQDISNANIQYF.

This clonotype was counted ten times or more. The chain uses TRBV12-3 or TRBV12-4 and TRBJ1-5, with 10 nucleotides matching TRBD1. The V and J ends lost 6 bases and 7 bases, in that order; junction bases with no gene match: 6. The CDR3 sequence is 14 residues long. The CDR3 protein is CASSRGQGIQPQHF. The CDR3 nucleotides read TGTGCCAGCAGCCGGGGACAGGGGATACAGCCCCAGCATTTT.

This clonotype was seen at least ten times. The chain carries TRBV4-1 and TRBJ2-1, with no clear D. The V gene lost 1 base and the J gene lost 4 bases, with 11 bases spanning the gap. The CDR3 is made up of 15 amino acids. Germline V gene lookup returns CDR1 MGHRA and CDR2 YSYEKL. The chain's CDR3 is CASSQGLALYNEQFF. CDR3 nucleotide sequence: TGCGCCAGCAGCCAAGGGCTGGCTTTGTACAATGAGCAGTTCTTC.

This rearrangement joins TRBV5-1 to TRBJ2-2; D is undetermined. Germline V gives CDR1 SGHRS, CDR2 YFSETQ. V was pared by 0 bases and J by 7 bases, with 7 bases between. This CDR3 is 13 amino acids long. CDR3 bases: TGCGCCAGCAGCTTGGAAGGTGTCGGGGAGCTGTTTTTT. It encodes CASSLEGVGELFF.

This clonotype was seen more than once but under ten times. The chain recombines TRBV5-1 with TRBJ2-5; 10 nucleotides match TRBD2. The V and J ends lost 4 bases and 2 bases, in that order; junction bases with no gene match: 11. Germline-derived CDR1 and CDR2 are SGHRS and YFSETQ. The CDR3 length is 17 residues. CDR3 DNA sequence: TGCGCCAGCAGCCGAGCGGGAGGGCCCCGGCCTCAAGAGACCCAGTACTTC. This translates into CASSRAGGPRPQETQYF.

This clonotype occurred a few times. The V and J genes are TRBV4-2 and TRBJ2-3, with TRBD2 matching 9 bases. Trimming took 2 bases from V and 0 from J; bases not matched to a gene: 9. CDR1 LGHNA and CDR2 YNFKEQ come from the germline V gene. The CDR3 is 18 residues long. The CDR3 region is CASSQRMLAGPSTDTQYF. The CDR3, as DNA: TGTGCCAGCAGCCAAAGGATGCTAGCGGGGCCTAGCACAGATACGCAGTATTTT.

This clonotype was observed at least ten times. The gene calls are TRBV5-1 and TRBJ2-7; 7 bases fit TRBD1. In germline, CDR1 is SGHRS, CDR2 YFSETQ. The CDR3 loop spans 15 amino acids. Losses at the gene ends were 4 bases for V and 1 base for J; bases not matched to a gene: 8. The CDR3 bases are TGCGCCAGCAGCAACCGGGACAGTGGGTCCTACGAGCAGTACTTC. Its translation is CASSNRDSGSYEQYF.

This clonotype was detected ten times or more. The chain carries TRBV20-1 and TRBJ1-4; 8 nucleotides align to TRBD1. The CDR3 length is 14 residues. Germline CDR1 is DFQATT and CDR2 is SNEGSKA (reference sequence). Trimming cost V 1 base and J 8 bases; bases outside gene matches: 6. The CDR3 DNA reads TGCAGTGCTAGAGGGGACAGGAGCGACGAAAAACTGTTTTTT. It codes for CSARGDRSDEKLFF.

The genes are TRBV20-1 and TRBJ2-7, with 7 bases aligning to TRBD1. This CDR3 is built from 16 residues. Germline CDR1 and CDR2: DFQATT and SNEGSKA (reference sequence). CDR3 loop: CSASSFWTGSSYEQYF. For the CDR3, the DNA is TGCAGCGCGAGCTCATTTTGGACAGGTAGCTCCTACGAGCAGTACTTC.

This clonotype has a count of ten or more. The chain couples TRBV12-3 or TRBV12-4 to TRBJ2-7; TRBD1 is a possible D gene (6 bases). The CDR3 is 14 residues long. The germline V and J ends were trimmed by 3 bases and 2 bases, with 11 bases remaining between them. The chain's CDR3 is CASSLGAGPYEQYF. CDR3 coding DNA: TGTGCCAGCAGTTTGGGGGCAGGACCCTACGAGCAGTACTTC.

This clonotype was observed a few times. In nucleotides, the CDR3 is TGTGCCATCAGTCGGGGACTAAACACAGATACGCAGTATTTT. This sequence encodes CAISRGLNTDTQYF. The chain carries TRBV10-3 and TRBJ2-3; 7 positions agree with TRBD2. The CDR3 runs 14 residues. Germline V lookup: CDR1 ENHRY, CDR2 SYGVKD. V shed 5 bases, J shed 2 bases, and the junction held 4 bases outside the gene matches.

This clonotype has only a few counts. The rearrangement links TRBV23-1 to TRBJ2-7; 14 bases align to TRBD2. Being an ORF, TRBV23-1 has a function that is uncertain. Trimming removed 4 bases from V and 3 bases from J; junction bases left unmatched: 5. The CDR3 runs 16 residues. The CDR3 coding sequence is TGCGCCAGCAGTCTCCAAGGGACTAGCGGGAGCTACGAGCAGTACTTC. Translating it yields CASSLQGTSGSYEQYF.

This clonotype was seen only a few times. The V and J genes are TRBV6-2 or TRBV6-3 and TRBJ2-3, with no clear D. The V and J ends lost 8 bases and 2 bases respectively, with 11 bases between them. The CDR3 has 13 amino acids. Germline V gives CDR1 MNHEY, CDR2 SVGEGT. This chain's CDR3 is CASQETNTDTQYF. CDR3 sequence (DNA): TGTGCCAGCCAGGAAACGAACACAGATACGCAGTATTTT.

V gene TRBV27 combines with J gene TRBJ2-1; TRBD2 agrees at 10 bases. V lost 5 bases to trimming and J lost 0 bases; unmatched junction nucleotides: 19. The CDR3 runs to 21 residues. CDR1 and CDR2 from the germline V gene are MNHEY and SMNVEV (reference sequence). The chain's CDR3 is CASSPPTRLAGAHSSYNEQFF. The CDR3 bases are TGTGCCAGCAGTCCCCCGACTCGGCTAGCGGGAGCCCATAGCTCCTACAATGAGCAGTTCTTC.

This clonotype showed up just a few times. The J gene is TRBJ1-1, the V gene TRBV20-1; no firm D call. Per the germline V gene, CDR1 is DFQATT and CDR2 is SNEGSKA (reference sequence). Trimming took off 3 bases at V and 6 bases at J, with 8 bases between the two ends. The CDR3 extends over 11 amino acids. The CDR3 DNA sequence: TGCAGTGCTAGTCGAGGACCTGAAGCTTTCTTT. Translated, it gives CSASRGPEAFF.

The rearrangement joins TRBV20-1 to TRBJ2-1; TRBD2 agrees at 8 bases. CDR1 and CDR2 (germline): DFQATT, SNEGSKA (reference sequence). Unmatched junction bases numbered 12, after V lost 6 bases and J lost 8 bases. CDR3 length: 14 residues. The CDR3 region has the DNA TGCAGTGCCTCGGGGCGCGGGAGGAGGTATGAGCAGTTCTTC. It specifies CSASGRGRRYEQFF.